The 9 T cell receptor beta chains below all came from one sample that was sequenced in a study of regulatory T cells in long-lasting Graves disease. Time point meaning: newly diagnosed GD, antithyroid drugs for less than 3 months. Scientists built the TCR library using RNA that was extracted from PBMCs. For TCR beta, libraries came from iRepertoire HTBI primers and Arm-PCR of CDR3 regions. MiXCR was run by TCRdb on the multiplex PCR reads, yielding one entry per CDR3 protein. The data show roughly 380,000 distinct CDR3 sequences, roughly 15% seen once. This material consisted of peripheral blood mononuclear cells (PBMCs), taken at new diagnosis, from a patient treated with antithyroid drugs. These receptors originate from a female donor with Graves disease.

This clonotype was recorded many times. The gene calls are TRBV24-1 and TRBJ2-3; D gene unclear. V lost 1 base to trimming and J lost 2 bases, with 12 bases between them. CDR3 length: 16 amino acids. The germline CDR1 and CDR2 sequences are KGHDR and SFDVKD. Here the CDR3 DNA reads TGTGCCACCAGTGATTTCCGCACTGTCAACACAGATACGCAGTATTTT. It codes for CATSDFRTVNTDTQYF.

The CDR3 protein is CASSPLTGLNTEAFF. The CDR3 DNA reads TGTGCCAGCAGCCCCTTGACAGGGTTGAACACTGAAGCTTTCTTT. The chain links TRBV11-2 to TRBJ1-1, with 7 bases identical to TRBD1. J lost 0 bases, V lost 5 bases, and 6 bases had no gene match. The CDR3 is 15 amino acids. The germline V gene has CDR1 SGHAT and CDR2 FQNNGV.

V usage is TRBV18 and J usage is TRBJ2-7; TRBD2 agrees at 13 bases. V shed 2 bases and J 2 bases; nucleotides not matched to a gene: 6. CDR1 is KGHSH, CDR2 LQKENI, per germline. The length of the CDR3 is 17 residues. CDR3: CASSPGLAGDGAYEQYF. As DNA, the CDR3 is TGTGCCAGCTCACCAGGACTAGCGGGAGATGGGGCCTACGAGCAGTACTTC.

The table lists this clonotype with a count of one. The V gene is TRBV3-1, the J gene TRBJ1-2; D is unresolved. Per germline, CDR1 LGHDT and CDR2 YNNKEL (reference sequence). Between the trimmed V and J ends, which lost 4 bases and 4 bases, there was a span of 13 bases. CDR3 size: 14 residues. The CDR3 loop reads CASSPRYKVYGYTF. CDR3 sequence (DNA): TGTGCCAGCAGCCCTCGTTATAAAGTCTATGGCTACACCTTC.

This clonotype occurred many times. The chain carries TRBV20-1 and TRBJ2-2, with 11 nucleotides matching TRBD2. The V segment lost 1 base and the J segment 7 bases; nucleotides outside the gene matches: 8. The germline CDR1 and CDR2 sequences are DFQATT and SNEGSKA (reference sequence). The CDR3 spans 16 residues. DNA for the CDR3: TGCAGTGCTAGAGCTAGGATAGCGGGAGGGCTCGGGGAGCTGTTTTTT. Protein product: CSARARIAGGLGELFF.

The count of this clonotype is one. The chain couples TRBV29-1 to TRBJ2-1, with 8 bases identical to TRBD1. Germline CDR1 reads SQVTM; CDR2 reads ANQGSEA. The CDR3 is made up of 14 amino acids. V shed 5 bases, J shed 4 bases, and the junction held 7 bases outside the gene matches. CDR3 sequence: CSVQTGTGYNEQFF. DNA of the CDR3: TGCAGCGTTCAAACCGGGACAGGATACAATGAGCAGTTCTTC.

The sample holds many counts of this clonotype. The genes are TRBV12-3 or TRBV12-4 and TRBJ2-3; D ambiguous. Trimming pared 3 bases from V and 0 bases from J, leaving 10 bases between. The CDR3 is made up of 15 amino acids. DNA for the CDR3: TGTGCCAGCAGTTTTAGACGGTCTAGCACAGATACGCAGTATTTT. Translated: CASSFRRSSTDTQYF.

This clonotype has a count of ten or more. Germline and junction disagree at one end, which may indicate a read error. The chain recombines TRBV5-1 with TRBJ2-1; tentatively, D is TRBD2 (7 bases). Germline loops: CDR1 SGHRS, CDR2 YFSETQ. The CDR3 contains 17 residues. In DNA, the CDR3 is TGTGCCAGCAGCTGGACTGAGGGGGGGGCCCCCTACAATGAGCAGTTCTTC. Protein sequence: CASSWTEGGAPYNEQFF.

With regard to this clonotype: One base separates it from a far larger clone, so it is likely a read error. J is TRBJ2-4 and V is TRBV28; possibly TRBD1 or TRBD2 for D (6 bases each). V dropped 3 bases and J dropped 13 bases, with 19 bases sitting between them. Germline V lookup: CDR1 MDHEN, CDR2 SYDVKM. CDR3 length: 14 amino acids. CDR3 region: CASSFWGDTYGQYF. In DNA form, the CDR3 reads TGTGCCAGCAGTTTCTGGGGGGACACCTACGGGCAGTACTTC.